The 30 T cell receptor beta chains presented below share a single source sample, sequenced in a study of shared T cell receptors in the human thymus (dated by TCRdb to about 2021). Library preparation used the immunoSEQ multiplex PCR assay. As stored in TCRdb, this immuneACCESS dataset retains in-frame rearrangements with V and J assigned. A fraction of the clones does not appear; measured against another copy, unresolved V genes explain less than half of the discrepancy, and the remainder lacks a known reason. In this sample the table shows about 540,000 clones, about 84% of which occur a single time. More than 0.01% of the sample comes from the top ten. These data were likewise used in another study, on human thymus T cells.

Sequencing used thymocytes. These receptor sequences come from a boy under two years old with a congenital heart defect. Donor details come from another sample of the same person, matched by shared clones.

There are a few counts of this clone. This rearrangement joins TRBV6-1 to TRBJ2-7, with a weak D call TRBD1 (6 bases). V was cut by 5 bases and J by 3 bases, with 14 bases left in between. This CDR3 spans 14 amino acids. Germline V gene lookup returns CDR1 MNHNS and CDR2 SASEGT. CDR3 residues: CASSTGPGNYEQYF. The CDR3 DNA reads TGTGCCAGCAGTACAGGGCCGGGGAACTACGAGCAGTACTTC.

This clone came up once. V usage is TRBV28 and J usage is TRBJ2-7; 7 bases line up with TRBD1. From germline, CDR1 is MDHEN and CDR2 SYDVKM. The J segment lost 2 bases and the V segment lost 6 bases, leaving 10 bases of the junction unmatched. The CDR3 covers 15 residues. The chain's CDR3 is CASSPRGGQTYEQYF. CDR3 in DNA: TGTGCCAGCAGCCCGCGAGGGGGACAGACCTACGAGCAGTACTTC. The full variable domain, completed using reference TRBV28 and TRBJ2-7, is DVKVTQSSRYLVKRTGEKVFLECVQDMDHENMFWYRQDPGLGLRLIYFSYDVKMKEKGDIPEGYSVSREKKERFSLILESASTNQTSMYLCASSPRGGQTYEQYFGPGTRLTVT.

The gene calls are TRBV27 and TRBJ2-7; no definite D call. Trimming left V 5 bases short and J 0 bases short, with 8 bases between. CDR1 and CDR2 (germline): MNHEY, SMNVEV (reference sequence). The CDR3 is 13 residues long. CDR3 in DNA: TGTGCCAGCAGTGGCACGGGCTCCTACGAGCAGTACTTC. This sequence encodes CASSGTGSYEQYF.

Concerning this clone itself: The germline gene is not matched at one end of the junction; a read error may be the cause. The CDR3: CASSLARGVGGSRSTGELFF. The CDR3, as DNA: TGTGCCAGCAGCCTAGCTCGGGGGGTCGGCGGGAGCCGGAGCACCGGGGAGCTGTTTTTT. The chain has TRBV7-2 and TRBJ2-2; 7 nucleotides agree with TRBD2. CDR3 length equals 20 residues. From germline, CDR1 is SGHTA and CDR2 FQGNSA. The complete variable domain, with remaining parts taken from reference TRBV7-2 and TRBJ2-2, reads GAGVSQSPSNKVTEKGKDVELRCDPISGHTALYWYRQSLGQGLEFLIYFQGNSAPDKSGLPSDRFSAERTGGSVSTLTIQRTQQEDSAVYLCASSLARGVGGSRSTGELFFGEGSRLTVL.

The chain couples TRBV28 to TRBJ2-7; D possibly corresponds to TRBD2 (6 bases). In germline, CDR1 is MDHEN, CDR2 SYDVKM. CDR3 size: 13 residues. V shed 3 bases and J shed 5 bases, with 11 bases lying between them. This chain's CDR3 is CASSFGSRHEQYF. CDR3 nucleotides: TGTGCCAGCAGTTTCGGGAGTCGGCACGAGCAGTACTTC. Based on the CDR3 plus reference TRBV28 and TRBJ2-7, the full variable domain is DVKVTQSSRYLVKRTGEKVFLECVQDMDHENMFWYRQDPGLGLRLIYFSYDVKMKEKGDIPEGYSVSREKKERFSLILESASTNQTSMYLCASSFGSRHEQYFGPGTRLTVT.

The gene calls are TRBV5-1 and TRBJ2-4, with TRBD2 matching 10 bases. The length of the CDR3 is 17 residues. Germline V lookup: CDR1 SGHRS, CDR2 YFSETQ. V lost 4 bases to trimming and J lost 8 bases; unmatched junction nucleotides: 15. The CDR3: CASSIGLAGVPVDIQYF. The CDR3 nucleotides read TGCGCCAGCAGCATCGGGCTAGCGGGAGTCCCTGTGGACATTCAGTACTTC.

This rearrangement joins TRBV11-3 to TRBJ2-3; D is uncertain. Trimming shortened V by 0 bases and J by 4 bases, and 2 bases separated the two germline ends. Germline V CDR1 and CDR2: SGHNT, YENEEA. CDR3 length equals 12 residues. CDR3 sequence reads: CASSLDADTQYF. In nucleotides, the CDR3 is TGTGCCAGCAGCTTAGACGCAGATACGCAGTATTTT.

The CDR3 DNA reads as TGCGCCAGCAGCCGAGGACAGGGGGCGAACACTGAAGCTTTCTTT. The encoded protein is CASSRGQGANTEAFF. The rearrangement uses TRBV4-3 and TRBJ1-1, with 11 bases fitting TRBD1. The V gene end was trimmed by 4 bases and the J gene end by 1 base; junction bases not matched to a gene: 2. This CDR3 has 15 residues. Germline CDR1 LGHNA, CDR2 YSLEER.

The chain has TRBV29-1 and TRBJ2-3; 12 nucleotides align to TRBD2. V dropped 3 bases and J dropped 1; count of bases not matched to a gene: 20. Germline assignment: CDR1 SQVTM and CDR2 ANQGSEA. The CDR3 loop spans 21 amino acids. CDR3 amino acids: CSVDPLGLAGGLLIRTDTQYF. In DNA form, the CDR3 reads TGCAGCGTTGACCCACTAGGGCTAGCGGGAGGGCTCCTCATTCGCACAGATACGCAGTATTTT.

The chain uses TRBV28 and TRBJ2-1; a weak D match, TRBD1 (5 bases). The CDR3 covers 15 residues. Germline V CDR1 and CDR2: MDHEN, SYDVKM. Trimming pared 4 bases from V and 7 bases from J, leaving 17 bases between. In nucleotides, the CDR3 is TGTGCCAGCAGTTACAATCACCAAGACAGTAATGAGCAGTTCTTC. Translated: CASSYNHQDSNEQFF.

This chain connects TRBV7-2 to TRBJ2-7, with 7 bases aligning to TRBD1. With V trimmed by 6 bases and J by 0 bases, 8 bases remained unmatched. CDR3 length: 15 residues. Germline lookup yields CDR1 SGHTA and CDR2 FQGNSA. CDR3 amino acids: CASRLRTGRSYEQYF. CDR3 bases: TGTGCCAGCAGGCTACGGACAGGCCGCTCCTACGAGCAGTACTTC. Variable domain in full (rest from reference TRBV7-2 and TRBJ2-7): GAGVSQSPSNKVTEKGKDVELRCDPISGHTALYWYRQSLGQGLEFLIYFQGNSAPDKSGLPSDRFSAERTGGSVSTLTIQRTQQEDSAVYLCASRLRTGRSYEQYFGPGTRLTVT.

V gene TRBV19 combines with J gene TRBJ2-5, with 8 bases identical to TRBD2. J gave up 7 bases and V 4 bases, and 8 bases lay outside the gene matches. CDR1 and CDR2 (germline): LNHDA, SQIVND (reference sequence). The CDR3 sequence is 14 residues long. The CDR3 here is CASSTPGLGATQYF. CDR3 nucleotides: TGTGCCAGTAGTACCCCGGGACTAGGGGCGACCCAGTACTTC.

The V call is TRBV4-3, the J call TRBJ2-7, with 10 bases identical to TRBD2. The germline gives CDR1 LGHNA, CDR2 YSLEER. After removal of 3 bases from V and 6 bases from J, the junction contained 8 bases not matched to a gene. This CDR3 is built from 15 residues. CDR3 region: CASSQKREGPREQYF. The CDR3 DNA follows: TGCGCCAGCAGCCAGAAGCGGGAGGGACCCCGCGAGCAGTACTTC.

The chain couples TRBV4-3 to TRBJ1-4; 9 positions match TRBD1. From germline, CDR1 is LGHNA and CDR2 YSLEER. V was pared by 4 bases and J by 6 bases, with 15 bases of the junction left unmatched. The CDR3 is made up of 18 amino acids. CDR3 nucleotides: TGCGCCAGCAGCCTCAACCCTCAACAGGGGGCGGCAGATGAAAAACTGTTTTTT. Residues: CASSLNPQQGAADEKLFF.

The chain combines TRBV28 with TRBJ2-5; D may be TRBD2 (6 bases). The CDR3 runs 16 residues. Germline values: CDR1 MDHEN, CDR2 SYDVKM. Between the trimmed V and J ends, which lost 3 bases and 4 bases, there was a span of 18 bases. CDR3: CASSLVRGMSRETQYF. Written as DNA, the CDR3 is TGTGCCAGCAGTTTGGTTCGCGGGATGAGTCGAGAGACCCAGTACTTC.

This chain links TRBV7-2 with TRBJ2-7; 8 bases are a match to TRBD2. The CDR3 covers 19 residues. CDR1 and CDR2 (germline): SGHTA, FQGNSA. V lost 4 bases to trimming and J lost 2 bases; unmatched junction nucleotides: 19. The CDR3 bases are TGTGCCAGCAGCTACGGGGCTCACGGATCTACAGCGGGGGCCTACGAGCAGTACTTC. It specifies CASSYGAHGSTAGAYEQYF.

This chain uses TRBV29-1 with TRBJ1-2; D is possibly TRBD1 (5 bases). The CDR3 loop spans 12 amino acids. Germline V gene sequence: CDR1 SQVTM, CDR2 ANQGSEA. CDR3 residues: CTDQQEFCGYTF. The CDR3 nucleotides are TGCACCGATCAACAGGAGTTTTGTGGCTACACCTTC.

V and J are TRBV30 and TRBJ1-1, with D possibly being TRBD1 (5 bases). The ends were cut back, 5 bases at V and 5 bases at J, with 15 bases in the middle. The CDR3 length is 13 residues. Germline loops: CDR1 GTSNPN, CDR2 SVGIG (reference sequence). The CDR3 region has the DNA TGTGCCTGGTGGTACACAGGAGGGACTGAAGCTTTCTTT. Translating gives CAWWYTGGTEAFF.

The V and J genes are TRBV11-3 and TRBJ2-4; 10 nucleotides match TRBD2. CDR1 and CDR2 from the germline V gene are SGHNT and YENEEA. V was clipped by 5 bases and J by 8 bases; unmatched bases: 18. The CDR3 runs 18 residues. CDR3 loop: CASSPGGLAGAFKDIQYF. CDR3 nucleotides: TGTGCCAGCAGCCCCGGGGGGCTAGCGGGAGCCTTTAAGGACATTCAGTACTTC.

This clone was recorded only once. The V and J genes are TRBV11-3 and TRBJ2-2, with 9 bases identical to TRBD1. This CDR3 comprises 15 residues. V was pared by 5 bases and J by 1 base, with 2 bases of the junction left unmatched. CDR1 and CDR2 from the germline V gene are SGHNT and YENEEA. The CDR3 bases are TGTGCCAGCAGCCCGACAGGGGGGAACACCGGGGAGCTGTTTTTT. This codes for CASSPTGGNTGELFF.

The chain carries TRBV29-1 and TRBJ2-2, with D possibly being TRBD1 (6 bases). The ends were cut back, 7 bases at V and 4 bases at J, with 13 bases in the middle. This CDR3 region has 13 residues. Per the germline V gene, CDR1 is SQVTM and CDR2 is ANQGSEA. CDR3 DNA: TGCAGCGCCCAAACCAGGGGCACCGGGGAGCTGTTTTTT. Translated, it gives CSAQTRGTGELFF.

The chain uses TRBV4-1 and TRBJ2-1; 8 bases are a match to TRBD2. In germline, CDR1 is MGHRA, CDR2 YSYEKL. CDR3 length: 16 residues. V shed 2 bases and J 6 bases; nucleotides not matched to a gene: 9. Written as DNA, the CDR3 is TGCGCCAGCAGCCAAAGAAGCGGGAGAGCTTTCAATGAGCAGTTCTTC. As protein: CASSQRSGRAFNEQFF.

There are a few counts of this clone. J is TRBJ2-3 and V is TRBV27, with 10 bases lining up with TRBD1. Germline V gene lookup returns CDR1 MNHEY and CDR2 SMNVEV (reference sequence). CDR3 length: 18 residues. The V and J ends lost 4 bases and 0 bases, in that order; junction bases with no gene match: 10. The CDR3 spells CASSSQPGTGVSTDTQYF. CDR3 sequence (DNA): TGTGCCAGCAGTTCTCAACCCGGGACAGGGGTTAGCACAGATACGCAGTATTTT.

The chain combines TRBV28 with TRBJ1-5; 8 nucleotides agree with TRBD1. Germline loops: CDR1 MDHEN, CDR2 SYDVKM. This CDR3 comprises 16 residues. Trimming took 7 bases from V and 7 from J; bases not matched to a gene: 15. Here the CDR3 reads CASTEGGRGPRQPQHF. The CDR3 region has the DNA TGTGCCAGCACTGAAGGAGGCAGGGGGCCAAGGCAGCCCCAGCATTTT.

The chain combines TRBV5-1 with TRBJ2-1; 7 bases agree with TRBD2. This CDR3 is 19 amino acids long. Germline assignment: CDR1 SGHRS and CDR2 YFSETQ. After removal of 0 bases from V and 2 bases from J, the junction contained 14 bases not matched to a gene. CDR3 sequence (DNA): TGCGCCAGCAGCTTGGCCTGGGGTAGGCGGGAGATCACCTACAATGAGCAGTTCTTC. It yields the protein CASSLAWGRREITYNEQFF.

This chain connects TRBV5-6 to TRBJ2-1, with 12 bases lining up with TRBD2. The germline gives CDR1 SGHDT, CDR2 YYEEEE. The trim removed 2 bases at V and 3 bases at J, leaving 6 bases unmatched. The CDR3 is 17 amino acids. CDR3 region: CASSFNTLAGGYNEQFF. The CDR3 DNA follows: TGTGCCAGCAGCTTCAACACACTAGCGGGAGGCTACAATGAGCAGTTCTTC. Together with reference TRBV5-6 and TRBJ2-1, the CDR3 gives the full variable domain: DAGVTQSPTHLIKTRGQQVTLRCSPKSGHDTVSWYQQALGQGPQFIFQYYEEEERQRGNFPDRFSGHQFPNYSSELNVNALLLGDSALYLCASSFNTLAGGYNEQFFGPGTRLTVL.

The chain is built from TRBV5-1 and TRBJ2-3, with 9 bases that match TRBD2. V shed 0 bases and J 6 bases; nucleotides not matched to a gene: 11. CDR3 length: 17 residues. Germline V gives CDR1 SGHRS, CDR2 YFSETQ. CDR3 loop: CASSLAGAGGPADTQYF. Written as DNA, the CDR3 is TGCGCCAGCAGCTTGGCCGGGGCGGGAGGGCCTGCGGATACGCAGTATTTT. Variable domain in full (rest from reference TRBV5-1 and TRBJ2-3): KAGVTQTPRYLIKTRGQQVTLSCSPISGHRSVSWYQQTPGQGLQFLFEYFSETQRNKGNFPGRFSGRQFSNSRSEMNVSTLELGDSALYLCASSLAGAGGPADTQYFGPGTRLTVL.

The rearrangement joins TRBV5-6 to TRBJ2-7; 7 nucleotides agree with TRBD2. Germline V gene data show CDR1 as SGHDT and CDR2 as YYEEEE. V was clipped by 1 base and J by 4 bases; unmatched bases: 5. The CDR3 contains 14 residues. The CDR3 protein is CASSLSGVEYEQYF. CDR3 nucleotide sequence: TGTGCCAGCAGCTTGAGCGGGGTAGAATACGAGCAGTACTTC.

The gene calls are TRBV30 and TRBJ1-5; 7 bases are a match to TRBD1. Germline CDR1 GTSNPN, CDR2 SVGIG (reference sequence). Germline trimming cut 2 bases from V and 4 bases from J; bases unmatched to any gene: 5. The CDR3 extends over 14 amino acids. CDR3 bases: TGTGCCTGGAGTCTGCCGGGACAGAATCAGCCCCAGCATTTT. Translation gives CAWSLPGQNQPQHF.

V and J are TRBV29-1 and TRBJ2-3, with a possible D match to TRBD1 (6 bases). Germline V gives CDR1 SQVTM, CDR2 ANQGSEA. V lost 1 base to trimming and J lost 4 bases, with 12 bases between them. The CDR3 runs to 14 residues. The CDR3 sequence is CSVEGGPGSDTQYF. The CDR3 nucleotides are TGCAGCGTTGAAGGGGGGCCGGGATCAGATACGCAGTATTTT.